This T cell receptor beta chain was recovered during a study of T cells in Graves' hyperthyroidism and ophthalmopathy. From RNA transcripts, TCR beta CDR3 regions were amplified. The TCR CDR3 first-round RT-PCR relied on the HTBI primer set. TCRdb called the multiplex PCR reads again in MiXCR, with one record for every CDR3 protein. The table includes 400,000 or so distinct CDR3 sequences, approximately 15% detected once. This clonotype has ten or more counts. Sequenced: blood. This clonotype was obtained from a woman aged 25 to 39 with Graves' ophthalmopathy.

CDR3 residues: CASSNDRARDEKLFF. DNA for the CDR3: TGTGCCAGCAGTAACGACAGGGCCAGAGATGAAAAACTGTTTTTT. J is TRBJ1-4 and V is TRBV6-2 or TRBV6-3; 7 bases agree with TRBD1. The CDR3 consists of 15 residues. Unmatched junction bases numbered 9, after V lost 5 bases and J lost 6 bases. CDR1 MNHEY and CDR2 SVGEGT come from the germline V gene.